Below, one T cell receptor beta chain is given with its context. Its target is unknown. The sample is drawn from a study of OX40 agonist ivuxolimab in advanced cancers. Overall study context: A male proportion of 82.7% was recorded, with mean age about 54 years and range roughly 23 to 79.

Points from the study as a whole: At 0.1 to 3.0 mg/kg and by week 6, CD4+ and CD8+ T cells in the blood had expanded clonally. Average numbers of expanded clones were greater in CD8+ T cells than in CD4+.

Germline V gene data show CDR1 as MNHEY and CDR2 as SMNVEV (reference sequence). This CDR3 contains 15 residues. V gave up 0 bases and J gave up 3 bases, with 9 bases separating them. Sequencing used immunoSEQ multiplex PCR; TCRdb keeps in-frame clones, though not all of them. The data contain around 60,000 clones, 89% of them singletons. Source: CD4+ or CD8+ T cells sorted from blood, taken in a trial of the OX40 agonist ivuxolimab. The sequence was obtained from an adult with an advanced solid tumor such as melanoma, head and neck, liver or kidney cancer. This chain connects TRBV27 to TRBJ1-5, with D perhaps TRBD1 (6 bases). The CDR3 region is CASSLSRTDNQPQHF. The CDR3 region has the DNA TGTGCCAGCAGTTTATCCCGGACAGACAATCAGCCCCAGCATTTT.